Sequencing of this T cell receptor beta chain was carried out in a study of T cell responses to AZD1222 COVID-19 vaccine. Study results and limitations: Of the AZD1222 recipients, only 5 or 6 were seropositive at baseline.

The data were produced by immunoSEQ multiplex PCR, yet TCRdb's version contains in-frame clones alone and is incomplete. The sample consists of 90,000 to 100,000 clones, about 81% of them appearing once. Second-dose groups at about 4 or about 12 weeks were pooled. This CDR3 region has 14 residues. Trimming took off 4 bases at V and 5 bases at J, with 14 bases between the two ends. Germline V gives CDR1 LNHDA, CDR2 SQIVND (reference sequence). For this clone: Its antigen is currently unknown.

The sequence came from an adult who received the AZD1222 COVID-19 vaccine. Source: peripheral blood, taken 28 days after the second AZD1222 dose. V and J are TRBV19 and TRBJ1-1; D unclear. The CDR3 coding sequence is TGTGCCAGTAGTACCACCTCGGGTGGGACTGAAGCTTTCTTT. This translates into CASSTTSGGTEAFF.